The 17 T cell receptor beta chains reported below all come from one sample, sequenced in a study of blood T cell repertoires in COVID-19. The assay was immunoSEQ multiplex PCR, and TCRdb's table has in-frame clones only and misses some. The sample lists more than 85,000 clones, 84% occurring once. Sequenced sample: peripheral blood. Receptors originate from a man aged 35-49 years with active or convalescent COVID-19.

The J gene is TRBJ1-5, the V gene TRBV4-3, with D unresolved. The CDR3 is 15 residues long. The ends were cut back, 0 bases at V and 9 bases at J, with 15 bases in the middle. Per germline, CDR1 LGHNA and CDR2 YSLEER. The CDR3 region has the DNA TGCGCCAGCAGCCAAGAACTTTCGGAGGTAGGGCCCCAGCATTTT. Translating it yields CASSQELSEVGPQHF.

The chain carries TRBV21-1 and TRBJ2-5; no DNA check was done on the table's D call, TRBD1. TRBV21-1 is termed a pseudogene. This CDR3 contains 14 residues. The CDR3 region is CASSRRGGKGTQYF. CDR3 DNA: TGTGCCAGCAGCCGAAGAGGGGGCAAGGGGACCCAGTACTTC.

The V and J genes are TRBV5-5 and TRBJ2-5; 11 positions match TRBD1. Germline V CDR1 and CDR2: SGHKS, YYEKEE (reference sequence). The CDR3 loop spans 18 amino acids. V shed 3 bases and J 5 bases; nucleotides not matched to a gene: 15. Here the CDR3 reads CASSSLSRTGGARETQYF. The DNA of the CDR3 is TGTGCCAGCAGCTCCCTTTCTCGGACAGGGGGCGCAAGGGAGACCCAGTACTTC.

With regard to this clone: This sample also contains other DNA sequences that code for the same CDR3. The chain employs TRBV20-1 and TRBJ1-2; D ambiguous. The CDR3 sequence is 11 residues long. Trimming took 1 base from V and 5 from J, leaving 5 bases between them. From germline, CDR1 is DFQATT and CDR2 SNEGSKA (reference sequence). The CDR3 sequence is CSARVSYGYTF. DNA for the CDR3: TGCAGTGCTAGAGTTAGTTATGGCTACACCTTC.

The J gene is TRBJ2-2, the V gene TRBV5-3, with TRBD2 identical over 16 bases. TRBV5-3 is an open reading frame whose function is uncertain. Germline trimming cut 0 bases from V and 0 bases from J; bases unmatched to any gene: 11. The CDR3 extends over 22 amino acids. This CDR3 reads CARSLADGTSGGAFSNTGELFF. As DNA, the CDR3 is TGTGCCAGAAGCTTGGCTGACGGGACTAGCGGGGGGGCCTTCTCGAACACCGGGGAGCTGTTTTTT.

The V gene is TRBV3-1 (or the pseudogene TRBV3-2), the J gene TRBJ2-1; 12 bases agree with TRBD2. This CDR3 region has 17 residues. CDR1 and CDR2 (germline): LGHDT, YNNKEL (reference sequence). J gave up 8 bases and V 0 bases, and 8 bases lay outside the gene matches. This CDR3 reads CASSQEWLAGGVDEQFF. In DNA, the CDR3 is TGTGCCAGCAGCCAAGAGTGGCTAGCGGGGGGGGTCGATGAGCAGTTCTTC.

The rearrangement links TRBV7-2 to TRBJ2-7; weak D call: TRBD2 (6 bases). Germline V CDR1 and CDR2: SGHTA, FQGNSA. This CDR3 has 16 amino acids. V lost 5 bases, J lost 2 bases, and 19 bases lay in between. The chain's CDR3 is CASSPGRAGLAYEQYF. DNA for the CDR3: TGTGCCAGCAGCCCAGGGCGGGCGGGGCTTGCCTACGAGCAGTACTTC. Drawing the rest from reference TRBV7-2 and TRBJ2-7, the complete variable domain is GAGVSQSPSNKVTEKGKDVELRCDPISGHTALYWYRQSLGQGLEFLIYFQGNSAPDKSGLPSDRFSAERTGGSVSTLTIQRTQQEDSAVYLCASSPGRAGLAYEQYFGPGTRLTVT.

The J gene is TRBJ2-7, the V gene TRBV7-2, with TRBD1 matching 8 bases. The CDR3 has 15 residues. Unmatched junction bases numbered 7, after V lost 4 bases and J lost 2 bases. CDR1 SGHTA and CDR2 FQGNSA come from the germline V gene. In nucleotides, the CDR3 is TGTGCCAGCAGCTCCAGGGGGCAAGGGGCCTACGAGCAGTACTTC. Its translation is CASSSRGQGAYEQYF.

The V call is TRBV3-1 (or the pseudogene TRBV3-2), the J call TRBJ2-2, with TRBD1 matching 8 bases. From germline, CDR1 is LGHDT and CDR2 YNNKEL (reference sequence). The trim removed 2 bases at V and 4 bases at J, leaving 3 bases unmatched. The CDR3 totals 15 residues. CDR3 nucleotide sequence: TGTGCCAGCAGCCAAAAACAGGGGGGCACCGGGGAGCTGTTTTTT. Protein: CASSQKQGGTGELFF.

CDR3: CASSTGGTGGNTIYF. CDR3 nucleotide sequence: TGTGCCAGCAGTACGGGCGGGACAGGTGGAAACACCATATATTTT. The chain is built from TRBV6-2 or TRBV6-3 and TRBJ1-3; 8 bases match TRBD1. J gave up 3 bases and V 5 bases, and 6 bases lay outside the gene matches. The CDR3 covers 15 residues. Germline-derived CDR1 and CDR2 are MNHEY and SVGEGT.

A few counts support this clone. The junction does not match germline at one end; this may be a read error. The chain recombines TRBV7-2 with TRBJ2-7, with TRBD2 matching 11 bases. The germline V gene encodes CDR1 SGHTA and CDR2 FQGNSA. The CDR3 is made up of 14 amino acids. The CDR3 is CASSFSGGAYEQYF. In DNA, the CDR3 is TGTGCCAGCAGCTTTAGCGGGGGGGCCTATGAGCAGTACTTC.

The chain joins TRBV20-1 to TRBJ2-7; D ambiguous. Germline assignment: CDR1 DFQATT and CDR2 SNEGSKA (reference sequence). Trimming shortened V by 3 bases and J by 2 bases, and 5 bases separated the two germline ends. The CDR3 runs 11 residues. The CDR3, as DNA: TGCAGTGCTAGCGTTACCTACGAGCAGTACTTC. Translating it yields CSASVTYEQYF.

The chain recombines TRBV6-1 with TRBJ1-6; TRBD1 matches 9 bases. This CDR3 is built from 17 residues. The V gene end was trimmed by 4 bases and the J gene end by 2 bases; junction bases not matched to a gene: 6. Per germline, CDR1 MNHNS and CDR2 SASEGT. Here the CDR3 DNA reads TGTGCCAGCAGTGGACAGGGGGGAGGCACCTATAATTCACCCCTCCACTTT. This codes for CASSGQGGGTYNSPLHF.

The chain employs TRBV6-5 and TRBJ2-7; 12 nucleotides agree with TRBD2. The germline V gene has CDR1 MNHEY and CDR2 SVGAGI. Trimming took 6 bases from V and 4 from J; bases not matched to a gene: 4. The CDR3 extends over 14 amino acids. CDR3 coding DNA: TGTGCCAGCAGGACTAGCGGGGGTGGTTACGAGCAGTACTTC. Its translation: CASRTSGGGYEQYF.

The CDR3 coding sequence is TGTGCCAGCAGTTTACTTGAGCCCAGGGGATATGGCTACACCTTC. Its protein product is CASSLLEPRGYGYTF. This chain connects TRBV28 to TRBJ1-2; a possible D gene is TRBD1 (6 bases). CDR1 MDHEN and CDR2 SYDVKM come from the germline V gene. This CDR3 spans 15 amino acids. V was shortened by 2 bases and J by 5 bases, with 15 bases between the two germline ends.

The chain carries TRBV4-2 and TRBJ1-5; D gene ambiguous. CDR1 LGHNA and CDR2 YNFKEQ come from the germline V gene. This CDR3 has 16 residues. Between the trimmed V and J ends, which lost 7 bases and 2 bases, there was a span of 18 bases. CDR3 DNA: TGTGCCAGCAAAGGATCGGGAGGAGGCGGCAATCAGCCCCAGCATTTT. Translation gives CASKGSGGGGNQPQHF.

The chain recombines TRBV7-9 with TRBJ1-4, with D unclear. The germline CDR1 and CDR2 sequences are SEHNR and FQNEAQ (reference sequence). Trimming removed 5 bases from V and 5 bases from J, with 15 bases in between. The CDR3 has 15 residues. CDR3 in amino acids: CASSPLEGRNEKLFF. The CDR3 DNA is TGTGCCAGCAGCCCCTTAGAGGGTCGGAATGAAAAACTGTTTTTT.